This T cell receptor (beta chain) was identified in a study of cytomegalovirus exposure and HLA in healthy donors. PCR primers comprised 60 Vbeta and 13 Jbeta primers. Produced via immunoSEQ multiplex PCR; TCRdb's table is partial and in-frame only. There are around 140,000 clones in the sample, with over 2% held by the top ten. The CDR3 runs 15 residues. V was pared by 6 bases and J by 0 bases, with 13 bases between. Per the germline V gene, CDR1 is SNHLY and CDR2 is FYNNEI. This TCR came from a woman younger than 30 in good health and CMV-seronegative. This chain joins TRBV2 and TRBJ2-3, with D possibly TRBD2 on 6 matching bases. Sequencing was carried out using PBMCs. The CDR3 nucleotides are TGTGCCAGCAGCACTAGCAGACCTAGCACAGATACGCAGTATTTT. This translates into CASSTSRPSTDTQYF.